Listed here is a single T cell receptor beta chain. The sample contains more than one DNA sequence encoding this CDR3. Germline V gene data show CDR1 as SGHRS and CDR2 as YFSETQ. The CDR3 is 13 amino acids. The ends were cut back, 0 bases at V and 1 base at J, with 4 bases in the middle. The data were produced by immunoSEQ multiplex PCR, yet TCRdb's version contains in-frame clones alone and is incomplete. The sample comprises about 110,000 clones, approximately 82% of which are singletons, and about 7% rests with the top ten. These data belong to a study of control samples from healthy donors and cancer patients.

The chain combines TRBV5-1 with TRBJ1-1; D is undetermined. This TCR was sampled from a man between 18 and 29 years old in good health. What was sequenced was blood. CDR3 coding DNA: TGCGCCAGCAGCTTGGCCGGGAACACTGAAGCTTTCTTT. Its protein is CASSLAGNTEAFF.